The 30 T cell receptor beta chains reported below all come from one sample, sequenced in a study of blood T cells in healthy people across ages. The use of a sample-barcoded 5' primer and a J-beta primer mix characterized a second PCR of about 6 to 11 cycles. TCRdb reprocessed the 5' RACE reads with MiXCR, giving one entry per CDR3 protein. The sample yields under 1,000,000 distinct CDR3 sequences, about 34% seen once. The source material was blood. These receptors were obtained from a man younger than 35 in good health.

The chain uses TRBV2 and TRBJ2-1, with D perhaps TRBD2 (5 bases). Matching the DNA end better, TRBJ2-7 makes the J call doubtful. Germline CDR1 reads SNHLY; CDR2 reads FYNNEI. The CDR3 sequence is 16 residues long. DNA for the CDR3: TGTGCCAGCAGTGTAGCCCCGGGGAGCTCCTACAATGAGCAGTACTTC. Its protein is CASSVAPGSSYNEQYF.

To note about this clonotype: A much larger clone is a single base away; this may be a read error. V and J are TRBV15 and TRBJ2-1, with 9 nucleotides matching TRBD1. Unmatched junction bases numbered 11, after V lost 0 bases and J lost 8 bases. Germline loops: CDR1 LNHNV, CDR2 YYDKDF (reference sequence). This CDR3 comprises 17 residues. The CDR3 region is CATSRESTGGRSDEQFF. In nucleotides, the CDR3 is TGTGCCACCAGCAGAGAATCCACAGGGGGCCGTTCCGATGAGCAGTTCTTC.

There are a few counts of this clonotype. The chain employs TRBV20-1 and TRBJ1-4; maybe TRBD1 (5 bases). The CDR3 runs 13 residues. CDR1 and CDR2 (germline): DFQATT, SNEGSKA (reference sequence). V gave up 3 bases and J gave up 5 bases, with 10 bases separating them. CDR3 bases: TGCAGTGCTAGTTTTGGGGGGAATGAAAAACTGTTTTTT. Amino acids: CSASFGGNEKLFF.

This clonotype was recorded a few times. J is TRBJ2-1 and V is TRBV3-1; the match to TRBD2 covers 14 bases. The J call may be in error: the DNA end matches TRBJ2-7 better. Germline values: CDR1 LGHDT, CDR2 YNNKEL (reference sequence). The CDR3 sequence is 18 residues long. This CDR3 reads CASSPGLAGGLTYNEQYF. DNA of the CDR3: TGTGCCAGCAGCCCCGGACTAGCGGGGGGCCTAACCTACAATGAGCAGTACTTC.

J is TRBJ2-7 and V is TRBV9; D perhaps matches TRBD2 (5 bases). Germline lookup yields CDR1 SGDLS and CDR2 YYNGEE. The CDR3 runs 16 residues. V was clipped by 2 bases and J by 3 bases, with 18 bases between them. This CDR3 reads CASSVGEGHDYYEQYF. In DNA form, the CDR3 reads TGTGCCAGCAGCGTGGGAGAAGGGCACGATTACTACGAGCAGTACTTC.

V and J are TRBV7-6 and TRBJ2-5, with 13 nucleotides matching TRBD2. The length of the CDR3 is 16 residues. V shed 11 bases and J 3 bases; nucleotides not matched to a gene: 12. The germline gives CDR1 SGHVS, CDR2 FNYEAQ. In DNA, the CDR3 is TGTGCCGGTGGAGGACTAGCGGGGGTCCCCGAAGAGACCCAGTACTTC. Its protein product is CAGGGLAGVPEETQYF.

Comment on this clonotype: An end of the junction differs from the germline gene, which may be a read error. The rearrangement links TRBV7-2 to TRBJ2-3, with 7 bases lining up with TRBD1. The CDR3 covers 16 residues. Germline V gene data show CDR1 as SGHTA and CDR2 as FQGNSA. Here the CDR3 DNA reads TGTGCCAGCAGCCCCCTAACAGTAGGGGGCACAGATACACAGTATTTT. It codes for CASSPLTVGGTDTQYF.

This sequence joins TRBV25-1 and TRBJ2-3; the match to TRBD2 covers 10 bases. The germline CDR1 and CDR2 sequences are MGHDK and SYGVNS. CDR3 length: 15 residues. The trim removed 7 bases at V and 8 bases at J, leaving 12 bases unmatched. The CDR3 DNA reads TGTGCCAGCACGACTAGCGGGTCCGTCTGGGCTACGCAGTATTTT. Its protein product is CASTTSGSVWATQYF.

CDR3 protein: CASSPPPSLHNEQFF. The CDR3 nucleotides are TGTGCCAGCAGCCCGCCCCCAAGCCTACACAATGAGCAGTTCTTC. This chain joins TRBV3-1 and TRBJ2-1; D is undetermined. Trimming removed 4 bases from V and 5 bases from J, with 15 bases in between. This CDR3 contains 15 residues. Germline CDR1 LGHDT, CDR2 YNNKEL (reference sequence).

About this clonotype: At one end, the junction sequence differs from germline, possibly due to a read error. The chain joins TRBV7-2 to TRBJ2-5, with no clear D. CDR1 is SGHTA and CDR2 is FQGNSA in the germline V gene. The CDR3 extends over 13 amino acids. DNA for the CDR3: TGTGCCAGCAGCTTAGGACTTCTAGAGACCAAGTACTTC. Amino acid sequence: CASSLGLLETKYF.

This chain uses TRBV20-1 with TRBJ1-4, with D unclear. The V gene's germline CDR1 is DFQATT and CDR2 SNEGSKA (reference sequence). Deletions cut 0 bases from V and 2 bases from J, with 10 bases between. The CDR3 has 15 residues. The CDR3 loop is CSARDGGQTNEKLFF. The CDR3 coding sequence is TGCAGTGCTAGAGATGGAGGGCAGACTAATGAAAAACTGTTTTTT.

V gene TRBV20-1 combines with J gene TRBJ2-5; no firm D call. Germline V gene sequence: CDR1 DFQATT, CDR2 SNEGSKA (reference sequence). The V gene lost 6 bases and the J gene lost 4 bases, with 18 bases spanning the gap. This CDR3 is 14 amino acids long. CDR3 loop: CSARPHSGAETQYF. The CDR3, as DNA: TGCAGTGCCAGACCCCACAGTGGAGCAGAGACCCAGTACTTC.

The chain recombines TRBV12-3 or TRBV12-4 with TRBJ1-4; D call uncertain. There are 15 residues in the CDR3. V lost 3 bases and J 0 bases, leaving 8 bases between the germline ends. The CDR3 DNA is TGTGCCAGCAGTTTGAGGGAGGCAACTAATGAAAAACTGTTTTTT. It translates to CASSLREATNEKLFF.

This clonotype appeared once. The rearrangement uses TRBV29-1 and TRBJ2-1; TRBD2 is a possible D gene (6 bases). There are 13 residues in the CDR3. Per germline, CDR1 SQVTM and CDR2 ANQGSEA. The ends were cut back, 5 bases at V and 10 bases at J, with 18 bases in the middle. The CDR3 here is CSVPPGDSREQFF. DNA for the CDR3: TGCAGCGTTCCCCCGGGGGATTCGCGGGAGCAGTTCTTC.

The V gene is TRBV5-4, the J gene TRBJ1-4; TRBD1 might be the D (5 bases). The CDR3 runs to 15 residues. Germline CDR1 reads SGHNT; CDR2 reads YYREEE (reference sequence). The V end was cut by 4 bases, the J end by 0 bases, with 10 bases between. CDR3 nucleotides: TGTGCCAGCAGCAATCCGGGGGCAACTAATGAAAAACTGTTTTTT. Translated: CASSNPGATNEKLFF.

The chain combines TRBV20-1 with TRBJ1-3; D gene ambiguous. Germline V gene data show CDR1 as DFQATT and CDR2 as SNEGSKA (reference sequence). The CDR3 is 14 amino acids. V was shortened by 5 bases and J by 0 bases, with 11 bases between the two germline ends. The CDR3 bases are TGCAGTGCTGCGGGAGTAGACTCTGGAAACACCATATATTTT. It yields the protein CSAAGVDSGNTIYF.

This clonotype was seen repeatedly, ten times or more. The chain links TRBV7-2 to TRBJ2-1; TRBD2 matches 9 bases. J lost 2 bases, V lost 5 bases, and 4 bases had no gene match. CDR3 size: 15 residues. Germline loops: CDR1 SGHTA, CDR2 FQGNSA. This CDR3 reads CASSASGGPYNEQFF. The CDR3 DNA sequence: TGTGCCAGCAGCGCAAGCGGGGGGCCCTACAATGAGCAGTTCTTC.

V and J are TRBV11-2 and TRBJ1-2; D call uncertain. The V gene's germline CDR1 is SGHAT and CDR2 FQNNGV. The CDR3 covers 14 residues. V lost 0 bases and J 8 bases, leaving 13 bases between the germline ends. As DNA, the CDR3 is TGTGCCAGCAGCTTAGAAAGGCATACCGGGGGCTACACCTTC. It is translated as CASSLERHTGGYTF.

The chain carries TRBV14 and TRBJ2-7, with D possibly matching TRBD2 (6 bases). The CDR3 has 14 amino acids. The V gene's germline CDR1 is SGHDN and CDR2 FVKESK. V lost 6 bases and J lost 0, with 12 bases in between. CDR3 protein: CASSIDGSSYEQYF. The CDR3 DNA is TGTGCCAGCAGTATCGACGGGAGCTCCTACGAGCAGTACTTC.

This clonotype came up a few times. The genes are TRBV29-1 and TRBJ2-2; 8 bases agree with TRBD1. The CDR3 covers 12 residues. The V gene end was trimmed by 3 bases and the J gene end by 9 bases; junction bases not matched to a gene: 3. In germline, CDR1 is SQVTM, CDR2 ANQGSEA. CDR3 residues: CSVEGRGRELFF. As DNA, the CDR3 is TGCAGCGTTGAGGGCAGGGGGCGGGAGCTGTTTTTT.

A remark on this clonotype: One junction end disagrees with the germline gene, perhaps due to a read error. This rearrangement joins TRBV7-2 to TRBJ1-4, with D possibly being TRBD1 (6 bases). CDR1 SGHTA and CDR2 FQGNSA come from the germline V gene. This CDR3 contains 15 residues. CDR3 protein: CASSLLQGGNEKLFF. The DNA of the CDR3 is TGTGCTAGCAGCTTGCTACAGGGAGGTAATGAAAAACTGTTTTTT.

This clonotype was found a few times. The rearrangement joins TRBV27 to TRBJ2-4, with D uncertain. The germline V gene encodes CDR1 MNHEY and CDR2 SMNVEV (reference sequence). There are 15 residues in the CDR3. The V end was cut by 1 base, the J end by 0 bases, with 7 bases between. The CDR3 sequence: CASSLLGLAKNIQYF. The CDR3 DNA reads TGTGCCAGCAGTTTATTGGGGTTAGCCAAAAACATTCAGTACTTC.

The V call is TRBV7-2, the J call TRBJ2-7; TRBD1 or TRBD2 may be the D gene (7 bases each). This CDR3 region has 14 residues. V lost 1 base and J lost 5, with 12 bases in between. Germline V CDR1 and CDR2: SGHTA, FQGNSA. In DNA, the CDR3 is TGTGCCAGCAGCTTAGTCAGGGGGGGCGACGAGCAGTACTTC. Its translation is CASSLVRGGDEQYF.

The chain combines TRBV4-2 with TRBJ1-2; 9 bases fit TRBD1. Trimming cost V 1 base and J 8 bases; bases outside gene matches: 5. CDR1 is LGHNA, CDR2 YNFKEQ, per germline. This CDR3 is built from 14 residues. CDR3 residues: CASSQVRDRDGYTF. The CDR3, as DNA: TGTGCCAGCAGCCAAGTTAGGGACAGGGACGGCTACACCTTC.

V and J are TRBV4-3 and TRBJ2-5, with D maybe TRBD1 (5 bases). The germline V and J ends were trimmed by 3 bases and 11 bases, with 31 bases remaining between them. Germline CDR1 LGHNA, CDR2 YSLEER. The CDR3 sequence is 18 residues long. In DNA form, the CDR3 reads TGCGCCAGCAGCCACCTAGGTACGAGGACACTTGCCCACAATGAGCAGTACTTC. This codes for CASSHLGTRTLAHNEQYF.

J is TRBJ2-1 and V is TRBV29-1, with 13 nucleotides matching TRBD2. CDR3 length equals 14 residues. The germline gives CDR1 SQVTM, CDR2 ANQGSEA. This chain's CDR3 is CNVTGTSGANEQFF. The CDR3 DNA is TGCAACGTGACAGGGACTAGCGGGGCCAATGAGCAGTTCTTC.

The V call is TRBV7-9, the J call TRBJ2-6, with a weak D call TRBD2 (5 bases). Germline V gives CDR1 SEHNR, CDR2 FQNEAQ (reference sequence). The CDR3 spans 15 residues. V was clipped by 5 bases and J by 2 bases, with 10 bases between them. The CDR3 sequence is CASSHTSTGANVLTF. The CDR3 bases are TGTGCCAGCAGCCACACTAGTACTGGGGCCAACGTCCTGACTTTC.

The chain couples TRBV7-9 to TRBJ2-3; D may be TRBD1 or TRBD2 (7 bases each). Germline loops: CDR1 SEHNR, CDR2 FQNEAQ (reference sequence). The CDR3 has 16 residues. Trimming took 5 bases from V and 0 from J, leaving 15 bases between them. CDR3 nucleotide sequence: TGTGCCAGCAGCGCCACAGGGGAGGGAAGCACAGATACGCAGTATTTT. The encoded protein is CASSATGEGSTDTQYF. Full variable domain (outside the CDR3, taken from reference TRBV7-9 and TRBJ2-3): DTGVSQNPRHKITKRGQNVTFRCDPISEHNRLYWYRQTLGQGPEFLTYFQNEAQLEKSRLLSDRFSAERPKGSFSTLEIQRTEQGDSAMYLCASSATGEGSTDTQYFGPGTRLTVL.

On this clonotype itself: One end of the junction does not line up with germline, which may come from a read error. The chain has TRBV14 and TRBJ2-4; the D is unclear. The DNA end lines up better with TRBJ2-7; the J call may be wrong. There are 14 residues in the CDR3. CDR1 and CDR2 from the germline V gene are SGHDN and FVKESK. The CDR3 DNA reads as TGTGCCGGCAGCCGAACCGACCTTCCCTACGAGCAGTACTTC. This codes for CAGSRTDLPYEQYF.

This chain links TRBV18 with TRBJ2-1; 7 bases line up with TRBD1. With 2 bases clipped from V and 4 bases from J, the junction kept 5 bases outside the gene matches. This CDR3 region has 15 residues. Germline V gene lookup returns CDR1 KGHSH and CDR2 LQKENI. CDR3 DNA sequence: TGTGCCAGCTCACCAATAGGGGGCGGTTACAATGAGCAGTTCTTC. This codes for CASSPIGGGYNEQFF.